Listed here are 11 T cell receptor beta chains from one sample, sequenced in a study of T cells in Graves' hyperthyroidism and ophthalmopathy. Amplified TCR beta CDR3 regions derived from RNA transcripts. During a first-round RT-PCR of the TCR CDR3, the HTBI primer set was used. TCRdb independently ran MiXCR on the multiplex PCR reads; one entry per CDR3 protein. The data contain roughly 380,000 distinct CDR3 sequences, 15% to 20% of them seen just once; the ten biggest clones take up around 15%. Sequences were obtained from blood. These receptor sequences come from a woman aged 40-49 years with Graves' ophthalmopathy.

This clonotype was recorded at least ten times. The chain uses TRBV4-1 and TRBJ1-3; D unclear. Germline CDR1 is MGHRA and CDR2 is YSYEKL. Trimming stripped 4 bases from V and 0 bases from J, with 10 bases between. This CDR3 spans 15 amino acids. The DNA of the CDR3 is TGCGCCAGCAGCCTAGACCGAAACTCTGGAAACACCATATATTTT. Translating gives CASSLDRNSGNTIYF.

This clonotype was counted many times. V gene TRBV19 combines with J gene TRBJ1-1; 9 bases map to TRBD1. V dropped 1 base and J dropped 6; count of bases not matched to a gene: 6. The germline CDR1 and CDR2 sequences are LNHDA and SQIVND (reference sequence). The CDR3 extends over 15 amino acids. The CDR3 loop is CASSIAGTGIAEAFF. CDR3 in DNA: TGTGCCAGTAGTATAGCCGGGACAGGGATCGCTGAAGCTTTCTTT. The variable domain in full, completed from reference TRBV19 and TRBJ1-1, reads DGGITQSPKYLFRKEGQNVTLSCEQNLNHDAMYWYRQDPGQGLRLIYYSQIVNDFQKGDIAEGYSVSREKKESFPLTVTSAQKNPTAFYLCASSIAGTGIAEAFFGQGTRLTVV.

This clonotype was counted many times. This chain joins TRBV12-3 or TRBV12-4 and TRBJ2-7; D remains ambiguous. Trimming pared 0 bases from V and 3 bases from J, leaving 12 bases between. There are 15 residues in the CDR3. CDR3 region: CASSLALGLGYEQYF. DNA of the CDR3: TGTGCCAGCAGTTTAGCACTTGGATTGGGCTACGAGCAGTACTTC.

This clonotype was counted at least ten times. The CDR3 spells CASRGGLIQETQYF. DNA for the CDR3: TGTGCCAGCAGAGGGGGATTAATTCAAGAGACCCAGTACTTC. V and J are TRBV7-9 and TRBJ2-5; the D gene is possibly TRBD1 (6 bases). The V gene's germline CDR1 is SEHNR and CDR2 FQNEAQ (reference sequence). The CDR3 extends over 14 amino acids. The V end was cut by 6 bases, the J end by 2 bases, with 13 bases between.

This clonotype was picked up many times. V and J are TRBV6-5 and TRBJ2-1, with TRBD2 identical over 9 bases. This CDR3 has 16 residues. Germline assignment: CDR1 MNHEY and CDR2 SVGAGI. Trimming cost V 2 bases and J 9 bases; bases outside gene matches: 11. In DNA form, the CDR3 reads TGTGCCAGCAGTTACGGTGGGCGGGAGGGGATTAGTGAGCAGTTCTTC. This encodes CASSYGGREGISEQFF.

The chain's CDR3 is CAWSVLFGYTF. DNA for the CDR3: TGTGCCTGGAGTGTACTCTTTGGCTACACCTTC. The chain carries TRBV30 and TRBJ1-2; D is undetermined. CDR1 and CDR2 (germline): GTSNPN, SVGIG (reference sequence). Trimming left V 0 bases short and J 7 bases short, with 6 bases between. CDR3 length: 11 residues.

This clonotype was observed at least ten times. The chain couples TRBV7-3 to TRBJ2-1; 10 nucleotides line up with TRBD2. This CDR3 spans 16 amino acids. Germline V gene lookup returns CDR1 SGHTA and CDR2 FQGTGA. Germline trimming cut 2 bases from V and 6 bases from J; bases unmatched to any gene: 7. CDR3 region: CASSLSPSGSFNEQFF. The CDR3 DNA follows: TGTGCCAGCAGCTTATCCCCTAGCGGGAGCTTCAATGAGCAGTTCTTC.

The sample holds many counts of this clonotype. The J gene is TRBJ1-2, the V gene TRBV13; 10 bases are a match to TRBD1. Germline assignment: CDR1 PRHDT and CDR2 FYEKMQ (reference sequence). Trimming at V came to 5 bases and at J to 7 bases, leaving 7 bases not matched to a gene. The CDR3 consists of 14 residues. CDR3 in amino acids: CASSADRGRFGYTF. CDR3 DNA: TGTGCCAGCAGCGCCGACAGGGGGCGTTTTGGCTACACCTTC.

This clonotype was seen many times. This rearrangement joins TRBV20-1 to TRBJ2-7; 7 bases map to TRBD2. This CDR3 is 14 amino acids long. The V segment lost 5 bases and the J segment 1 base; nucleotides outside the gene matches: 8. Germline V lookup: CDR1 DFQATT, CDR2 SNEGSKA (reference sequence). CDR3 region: CSAPSSGASYEQYF. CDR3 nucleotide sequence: TGCAGTGCTCCCTCTAGCGGAGCGTCCTACGAGCAGTACTTC.

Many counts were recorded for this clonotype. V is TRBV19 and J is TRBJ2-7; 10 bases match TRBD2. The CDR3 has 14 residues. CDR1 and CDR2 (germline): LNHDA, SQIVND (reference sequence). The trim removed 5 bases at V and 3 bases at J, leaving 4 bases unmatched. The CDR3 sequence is CASSRSSGSYEQYF. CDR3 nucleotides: TGTGCCAGTAGTCGTTCTAGCGGGAGCTACGAGCAGTACTTC.

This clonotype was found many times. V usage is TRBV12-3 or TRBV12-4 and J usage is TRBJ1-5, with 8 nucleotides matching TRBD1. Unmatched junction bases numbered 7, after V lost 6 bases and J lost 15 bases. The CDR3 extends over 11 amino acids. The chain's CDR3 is CASSTGGSRHF. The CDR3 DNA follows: TGTGCCAGCAGCACAGGGGGATCTCGGCATTTT.